What follows describes a single TCR beta chain. These data come from a study of blood T cell repertoires in COVID-19. Study at large: The origin of the acute and convalescent COVID-19 samples was the United States, Italy and Spain. Sample material is recorded as cDNA or gDNA derived from T cells, B-cell-depleted T cells, or PBMCs.

Authors' analysis steps: Reference gene primer amplification gave nucleated cell count estimates. The assay was immunoSEQ multiplex PCR, and TCRdb's table has in-frame clones only and misses some. The DNA was the basis for D and trimming; V, J and clone size are from that table. The sample holds some 250,000 clones; approximately 86% are singletons and the top ten take about 3.1%. CDR1 is SGHAT, CDR2 FQDESV, per germline (reference sequence). J was trimmed by 8 bases and V by 5 bases; bases with no gene match: 8. The CDR3 is made up of 13 amino acids. The sample consisted of peripheral blood. The sequence was collected from a woman aged 25 to 39 who had recovered from COVID-19. The gene calls are TRBV11-1 and TRBJ1-2; TRBD1 matches at 7 bases. In DNA form, the CDR3 reads TGTGCCAGCAGCCGACAGGGTCTTCGAGGCTACACCTTC. Translated, it gives CASSRQGLRGYTF.